These 16 T cell receptor beta chains originate from one sample sequenced in a study of cytomegalovirus exposure and HLA in healthy donors. Primers: 60 Vbeta forward and 13 Jbeta reverse. Data came from immunoSEQ multiplex PCR; TCRdb stores just in-frame clones and leaves some out. The repertoire has just over 95,000 clones, under 80% of them found once; the top ten carry 8% to 9%. Sequencing input: PBMCs. The receptors derive from a human donor in good health.

CDR3 loop: CASSLGGASYNEQFF. For the CDR3, the DNA is TGTGCCAGCAGCTTGGGCGGGGCGTCTTACAATGAGCAGTTCTTC. The chain recombines TRBV5-6 with TRBJ2-1, with D tentatively TRBD2 (6 bases). In germline, CDR1 is SGHDT, CDR2 YYEEEE. Trimming cost V 0 bases and J 4 bases, with 11 bases left between them. There are 15 residues in the CDR3.

This clone showed up just once. The chain has TRBV5-1 and TRBJ2-1, with TRBD2 identical over 7 bases. Germline CDR1 reads SGHRS; CDR2 reads YFSETQ. The ends lost 4 bases at V and 8 bases at J; junction bases unmatched: 15. The length of the CDR3 is 16 residues. CDR3 region: CASSDERLAPADEQFF. The CDR3 bases are TGCGCCAGCAGCGACGAAAGACTAGCCCCCGCCGATGAGCAGTTCTTC.

This CDR3 reads CASRRGTNEKLFF. DNA for the CDR3: TGTGCCAGTCGGAGGGGAACGAATGAAAAACTGTTTTTT. This rearrangement joins TRBV7-8 to TRBJ1-4, with D maybe TRBD1 (5 bases). Deletions cut 9 bases from V and 5 bases from J, with 13 bases between. The CDR3 spans 13 residues. The V gene's germline CDR1 is SGHVS and CDR2 FQNEAQ.

CDR3 coding DNA: TGTGCCAGCAGTTACTCATCCCAGAATAACGAGCAGTACTTC. As protein: CASSYSSQNNEQYF. The V gene is TRBV6-5, the J gene TRBJ2-7; D gene uncertain. The ends were cut back, 0 bases at V and 5 bases at J, with 11 bases in the middle. The CDR3 totals 14 residues. Germline CDR1 is MNHEY and CDR2 is SVGAGI.

The chain carries TRBV6-1 and TRBJ2-7, with TRBD1 identical over 9 bases. This CDR3 comprises 14 residues. Per the germline V gene, CDR1 is MNHNS and CDR2 is SASEGT. Trimming at V came to 5 bases and at J to 1 base, leaving 3 bases not matched to a gene. The CDR3 spells CASSLGQGSYEQYF. The DNA for the CDR3 is TGTGCCAGCAGTTTAGGACAGGGGTCCTACGAGCAGTACTTC.

This clone was detected a few times. The chain employs TRBV4-3 and TRBJ2-7, with 7 bases that match TRBD1. Trimming at V came to 4 bases and at J to 3 bases, leaving 6 bases not matched to a gene. The CDR3 sequence is 14 residues long. CDR1 is LGHNA and CDR2 is YSLEER in the germline V gene. In DNA, the CDR3 is TGCGCCAGCAGCCTTAGGACAGGCTTCTACGAGCAGTACTTC. It specifies CASSLRTGFYEQYF.

The chain has TRBV4-3 and TRBJ2-3, with TRBD2 matching over 8 bases. The germline CDR1 and CDR2 sequences are LGHNA and YSLEER. The CDR3 sequence is 14 residues long. J was trimmed by 6 bases and V by 6 bases; bases with no gene match: 8. The chain's CDR3 is CASRPAGESDTQYF. DNA of the CDR3: TGCGCCAGCAGACCAGCGGGAGAGTCTGATACGCAGTATTTT.

Remarks on this clone: One junction end disagrees with the germline gene, perhaps due to a read error. Other DNA sequences in the same sample also yield this CDR3. The V gene is TRBV6-5, the J gene TRBJ1-2; D is perhaps TRBD1 (5 bases). CDR1 is MNHEY and CDR2 is SVGAGI in the germline V gene. This CDR3 has 15 residues. The CDR3 here is CASSYFGGKNYGYTF. The CDR3 region has the DNA TGCGCCAGCAGTTACTTTGGGGGGAAGAACTATGGCTACACCTTC.

This clone was seen more than once but under ten times. V is TRBV5-4 and J is TRBJ2-2, with 11 bases fitting TRBD2. After removal of 10 bases from V and 6 bases from J, the junction contained 8 bases not matched to a gene. The CDR3 has 14 amino acids. Per germline, CDR1 SGHNT and CDR2 YYREEE (reference sequence). The CDR3 DNA follows: TGTGCCTCAACTAGCGGGAGTCTGGCCGGGGAGCTGTTTTTT. As protein: CASTSGSLAGELFF.

This clone was counted a few times. The chain is built from TRBV19 and TRBJ1-1, with TRBD1 identical over 9 bases. The germline V gene encodes CDR1 LNHDA and CDR2 SQIVND (reference sequence). V was pared by 3 bases and J by 3 bases, with 2 bases of the junction left unmatched. CDR3 size: 14 residues. This CDR3 reads CASSMTGGDTEAFF. CDR3 nucleotide sequence: TGTGCCAGTAGTATGACAGGGGGGGACACTGAAGCTTTCTTT.

The rearrangement uses TRBV19 and TRBJ2-1; 8 bases line up with TRBD1. The CDR3 contains 13 residues. Germline CDR1 and CDR2: LNHDA and SQIVND (reference sequence). Trimming at V came to 5 bases and at J to 6 bases, leaving 3 bases not matched to a gene. The CDR3 loop is CASSPDRGNEQFF. CDR3 DNA sequence: TGTGCCAGTAGTCCAGACAGGGGCAATGAGCAGTTCTTC.

This sequence joins TRBV7-9 and TRBJ2-7; the match to TRBD1 covers 9 bases. With V trimmed by 5 bases and J by 4 bases, 9 bases remained unmatched. The V gene's germline CDR1 is SEHNR and CDR2 FQNEAQ (reference sequence). The CDR3 contains 15 residues. The DNA for the CDR3 is TGTGCCAGCAGCGATCCGGGACAGGGTTATTACGAGCAGTACTTC. It specifies CASSDPGQGYYEQYF.

The chain couples TRBV27 to TRBJ1-1; 11 bases are a match to TRBD1. Germline V CDR1 and CDR2: MNHEY, SMNVEV (reference sequence). The ends lost 4 bases at V and 11 bases at J; junction bases unmatched: 15. The CDR3 contains 16 residues. The CDR3 DNA is TGTGCCAGCAGTTCCGGACAGGGGGCCCGGGGTTGGGCGGCTTTCTTT. It specifies CASSSGQGARGWAAFF.

The chain has TRBV29-1 and TRBJ1-3; D is unresolved. Germline loops: CDR1 SQVTM, CDR2 ANQGSEA. This CDR3 spans 13 amino acids. Trimming shortened V by 6 bases and J by 11 bases, and 20 bases separated the two germline ends. CDR3 residues: CSVSLVGGWAIYF. The CDR3 region has the DNA TGCAGCGTCAGCCTTGTCGGCGGGTGGGCCATATATTTT.

The chain uses TRBV19 and TRBJ1-1; TRBD1 is a possible D gene (6 bases). V dropped 7 bases and J dropped 1 base, with 13 bases sitting between them. The CDR3 has 14 residues. CDR1 is LNHDA and CDR2 is SQIVND in the germline V gene (reference sequence). CDR3 in DNA: TGTGCCAGTAATTACGCAGGGGAGAACACTGAAGCTTTCTTT. This gives the protein CASNYAGENTEAFF.

This clone came up many times. The chain employs TRBV5-6 and TRBJ1-1; D gene uncertain. Germline V lookup: CDR1 SGHDT, CDR2 YYEEEE. The V and J ends lost 6 bases and 0 bases respectively, with 12 bases between them. CDR3 length: 14 amino acids. The CDR3 DNA reads TGTGCCAGCATCGGCGGCAGCATGAACACTGAAGCTTTCTTT. Translated, it gives CASIGGSMNTEAFF.